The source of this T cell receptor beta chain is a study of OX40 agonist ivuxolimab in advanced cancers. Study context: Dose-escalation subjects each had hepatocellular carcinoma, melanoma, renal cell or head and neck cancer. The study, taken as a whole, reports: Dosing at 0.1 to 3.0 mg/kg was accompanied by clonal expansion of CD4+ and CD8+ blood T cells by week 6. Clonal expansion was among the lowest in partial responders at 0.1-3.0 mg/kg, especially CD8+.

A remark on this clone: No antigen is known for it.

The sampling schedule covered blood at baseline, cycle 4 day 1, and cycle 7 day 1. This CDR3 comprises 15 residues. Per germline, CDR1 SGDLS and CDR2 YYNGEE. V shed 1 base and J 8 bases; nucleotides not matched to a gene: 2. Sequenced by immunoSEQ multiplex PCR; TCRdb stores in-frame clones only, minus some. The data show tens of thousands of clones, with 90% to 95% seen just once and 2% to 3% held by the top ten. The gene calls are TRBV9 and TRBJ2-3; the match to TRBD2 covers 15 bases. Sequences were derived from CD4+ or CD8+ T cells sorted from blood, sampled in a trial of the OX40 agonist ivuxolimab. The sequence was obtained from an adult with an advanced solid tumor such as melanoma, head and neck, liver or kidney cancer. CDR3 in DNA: TGTGCCAGCAGCGTAATGGGACTAGCGGGAGGTACGCAGTATTTT. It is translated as CASSVMGLAGGTQYF.